The 22 T cell receptor beta chains listed next were all sequenced from one sample in a study of shared clonotypes between healthy human individuals (dated by TCRdb to the early 2020s). The method was the immunoSEQ multiplex PCR assay. Sourced from immuneACCESS, this table was stored by TCRdb with only in-frame sequences that have V and J called. A share of the clones is absent; for the studies checked, an unresolved V gene accounts for under half, and the remainder has no known explanation. In this sample the table shows hundreds of thousands of clones, approximately 80% of which occur a single time. Together, the top ten hold about 12% of the sample. The sequenced sample consisted of PBMCs. The receptors shown here come from a woman aged 40 to 50 in good health. Some clones in this sample may be carry-over from other donors' samples.

The chain employs TRBV28 and TRBJ2-2, with D uncertain. This CDR3 is 15 amino acids long. V dropped 5 bases and J dropped 2 bases, with 12 bases sitting between them. Germline assignment: CDR1 MDHEN and CDR2 SYDVKM. Here the CDR3 reads CASSGSEINTGELFF. CDR3 nucleotide sequence: TGTGCCAGCAGTGGATCGGAGATAAACACCGGGGAGCTGTTTTTT.

The V and J genes are TRBV27 and TRBJ1-4; 7 bases are shared with TRBD1. Unmatched junction bases numbered 15, after V lost 4 bases and J lost 7 bases. CDR3 size: 17 residues. Germline loops: CDR1 MNHEY, CDR2 SMNVEV (reference sequence). The CDR3 reads CASSSLGTGTVTEKLFF. CDR3 DNA: TGTGCCAGCAGTTCCCTTGGGACCGGGACAGTAACTGAAAAACTGTTTTTT.

This chain connects TRBV29-1 to TRBJ1-4; D not certain. The CDR3 runs 11 residues. The germline V gene has CDR1 SQVTM and CDR2 ANQGSEA. Trimming shortened V by 3 bases and J by 6 bases, and 5 bases separated the two germline ends. The CDR3 nucleotides are TGCAGCGTTGATTTTGATGAAAAACTGTTTTTT. It codes for CSVDFDEKLFF.

The chain recombines TRBV5-1 with TRBJ2-4; TRBD2 aligns across 7 bases. This CDR3 is built from 17 residues. Germline V gene data show CDR1 as SGHRS and CDR2 as YFSETQ. Trimming took 4 bases from V and 3 from J; bases not matched to a gene: 13. The DNA for the CDR3 is TGCGCCAGCAGCATTAGCGGGCGCGCGGGTGGCAAAAACATTCAGTACTTC. This translates into CASSISGRAGGKNIQYF.

V and J are TRBV7-8 and TRBJ2-6, with D unclear. V was cut by 2 bases and J by 0 bases, with 5 bases left in between. The CDR3 spans 15 residues. Germline CDR1 is SGHVS and CDR2 is FQNEAQ. The CDR3 here is CASSLSRSGANVLTF. CDR3 nucleotide sequence: TGTGCCAGCAGCTTATCCCGCTCTGGGGCCAACGTCCTGACTTTC.

This chain joins TRBV10-2 and TRBJ1-5, with 7 bases aligning to TRBD1. Germline CDR1 and CDR2: WSHSY and SAAADI. With V trimmed by 7 bases and J by 7 bases, 7 bases remained unmatched. This CDR3 has 13 residues. CDR3 coding DNA: TGCGCCAGCACGGGACAGCCTCGGCAGCCCCAGCATTTT. Amino acid sequence: CASTGQPRQPQHF.

The CDR3 protein is CASNPRDYGYTF. Written as DNA, the CDR3 is TGTGCCAGCAACCCGAGGGACTATGGCTACACCTTC. The chain is built from TRBV6-6 and TRBJ1-2; D ambiguous. V lost 7 bases to trimming and J lost 3 bases, with 9 bases between them. Germline lookup yields CDR1 MNHNY and CDR2 SVGAGI (reference sequence). The length of the CDR3 is 12 residues.

This clone has a handful of counts. The same CDR3 arises from other DNA sequences in this sample as well. The chain has TRBV4-1 and TRBJ2-7, with TRBD2 matching over 11 bases. CDR1 is MGHRA, CDR2 YSYEKL, per germline. V lost 4 bases, J lost 4 bases, and 3 bases stayed unmatched. This CDR3 contains 14 residues. CDR3 sequence (DNA): TGCGCCAGCAGCCGCGGGACTAGCGGTTACGAGCAGTACTTC. It specifies CASSRGTSGYEQYF.

The chain carries TRBV25-1 and TRBJ2-7; possibly TRBD1 for D (6 bases). Trimming removed 5 bases at V and 6 bases at J, with 20 bases between. The CDR3 is made up of 15 amino acids. From germline, CDR1 is MGHDK and CDR2 SYGVNS. CDR3 DNA sequence: TGTGCCAGCAGTACCACAGACGGACAGAATGGCGAGCAGTACTTC. Amino acid sequence: CASSTTDGQNGEQYF.

This sequence joins TRBV28 and TRBJ2-7, with 7 bases lining up with TRBD1. Germline CDR1 and CDR2: MDHEN and SYDVKM. V dropped 5 bases and J dropped 4; count of bases not matched to a gene: 11. There are 15 residues in the CDR3. CDR3: CASSPPGTVTYEQYF. In DNA, the CDR3 is TGTGCCAGCAGTCCCCCCGGGACAGTAACGTACGAGCAGTACTTC.

This clone has a single count. This sequence joins TRBV5-4 and TRBJ2-1; 9 bases fit TRBD1. Germline V lookup: CDR1 SGHNT, CDR2 YYREEE (reference sequence). The V and J ends lost 5 bases and 4 bases, in that order; junction bases with no gene match: 4. The CDR3 contains 14 residues. The CDR3 protein is CASRSGQGYNEQFF. The CDR3, as DNA: TGTGCCAGCAGGTCGGGACAGGGTTACAATGAGCAGTTCTTC. The entire variable domain, with the rest obtained from reference TRBV5-4 and TRBJ2-1, is as follows: ETGVTQSPTHLIKTRGQQVTLRCSSQSGHNTVSWYQQALGQGPQFIFQYYREEENGRGNFPPRFSGLQFPNYSSELNVNALELDDSALYLCASRSGQGYNEQFFGPGTRLTVL.

The V gene is TRBV30, the J gene TRBJ1-3, with TRBD1 matching over 7 bases. From germline, CDR1 is GTSNPN and CDR2 SVGIG (reference sequence). The CDR3 consists of 13 residues. J gave up 0 bases and V 7 bases, and 3 bases lay outside the gene matches. This chain's CDR3 is CALDRNSGNTIYF. For the CDR3, the DNA is TGTGCCTTGGACAGGAACTCTGGAAACACCATATATTTT.

This clone was counted a single time. The chain carries TRBV5-4 and TRBJ1-2; D is unresolved. The CDR3 has 15 residues. The V gene's germline CDR1 is SGHNT and CDR2 YYREEE (reference sequence). V was clipped by 0 bases and J by 7 bases, with 16 bases between them. CDR3 coding DNA: TGTGCCAGCAGCTTGGGGGTGGAGCCGCTGACTGGCTACACCTTC. Translation gives CASSLGVEPLTGYTF.

For this clone: Being one base from a much bigger clone, this may be a read error. The V and J genes are TRBV7-9 and TRBJ2-7; D is uncertain. The CDR3 spans 13 residues. In germline, CDR1 is SEHNR, CDR2 FQNEAQ (reference sequence). The CDR3 spells CASNLSRTREQYF. CDR3 DNA sequence: TGTGCCAGCAACTTAAGCCGGACGAGGGAGCAGTACTTC.

This rearrangement joins TRBV19 to TRBJ1-4; D is possibly TRBD1 (5 bases). V lost 6 bases, J lost 4 bases, and 9 bases lay in between. The length of the CDR3 is 13 residues. CDR1 and CDR2 (germline): LNHDA, SQIVND (reference sequence). CDR3 sequence reads: CASRSGLNEKLFF. DNA of the CDR3: TGTGCCAGTAGATCGGGACTTAATGAAAAACTGTTTTTT.

The rearrangement uses TRBV30 and TRBJ1-1; D gene ambiguous. CDR3 length: 12 amino acids. The germline CDR1 and CDR2 sequences are GTSNPN and SVGIG (reference sequence). Trimming stripped 3 bases from V and 0 bases from J, with 5 bases between. CDR3 residues: CAWRGLNTEAFF. Here the CDR3 DNA reads TGTGCCTGGAGAGGGTTGAACACTGAAGCTTTCTTT.

As to this clone: This may arise from a read error, as a much more abundant clone is one base away. The identical CDR3 is also encoded by other nucleotide sequences in the sample. J is TRBJ1-1 and V is TRBV18, with a weak D call TRBD1 (5 bases). Germline CDR1 and CDR2: KGHSH and LQKENI. The germline V and J ends were trimmed by 6 bases and 3 bases, with 14 bases remaining between them. The CDR3 is made up of 14 amino acids. CDR3 nucleotide sequence: TGTGCCAGCTCTCCGGGGGGGGGACACACTGAAGCTTTCTTT. Its protein is CASSPGGGHTEAFF.

Concerning this clone itself: A far bigger clonotype differs at one base, so this is likely a read error. The V gene is TRBV10-3, the J gene TRBJ2-5, with D perhaps assigned TRBD1 or TRBD2 (5 bases each). The end of the DNA fits TRBJ2-7 better, so the J call may be wrong. The CDR3 sequence is 15 residues long. CDR1 is ENHRY, CDR2 SYGVKD, per germline. DNA for the CDR3: TGTGCCATCAGTGAGTCGCCCGGGACCTCCCACGAGCAGTACTTC. Protein product: CAISESPGTSHEQYF.

Comment on this clone: This is likely an artifact of a read error, given a far larger clone one base away. The chain couples TRBV27 to TRBJ1-4; D might be TRBD1 (6 bases). The CDR3 runs 14 residues. CDR1 is MNHEY and CDR2 is SMNVEV in the germline V gene (reference sequence). Trimming removed 5 bases at V and 7 bases at J, with 14 bases between. The CDR3 loop is CASSRQEALEKLFF. CDR3 nucleotide sequence: TGTGCCAGCAGTAGACAGGAGGCGCTTGAAAAACTGTTTTTT. The entire variable domain, with the rest obtained from reference TRBV27 and TRBJ1-4, is as follows: EAQVTQNPRYLITVTGKKLTVTCSQNMNHEYMSWYRQDPGLGLRQIYYSMNVEVTDKGDVPEGYKVSRKEKRNFPLILESPSPNQTSLYFCASSRQEALEKLFFGSGTQLSVL.

This clone was recorded a few times. The chain uses TRBV11-2 and TRBJ1-2; 8 nucleotides align to TRBD1. CDR1 is SGHAT and CDR2 is FQNNGV in the germline V gene. After removal of 5 bases from V and 8 bases from J, the junction contained 7 bases not matched to a gene. The CDR3 runs 13 residues. CDR3 residues: CASSPDRDRGYTF. The CDR3, as DNA: TGTGCCAGCAGCCCCGACAGGGACAGGGGCTACACCTTC.

The rearrangement joins TRBV15 to TRBJ2-3; TRBD2 matches 7 bases. CDR1 and CDR2 from the germline V gene are LNHNV and YYDKDF (reference sequence). J gave up 1 base and V 0 bases, and 4 bases lay outside the gene matches. The CDR3 is made up of 16 amino acids. CDR3 nucleotides: TGTGCCACCAGCAGAGAATGGGGAGGGGGCACAGATACGCAGTATTTT. This translates into CATSREWGGGTDTQYF.

The chain employs TRBV29-1 and TRBJ1-1; D is uncertain. Germline CDR1 reads SQVTM; CDR2 reads ANQGSEA. The CDR3 consists of 13 residues. Trimming shortened V by 3 bases and J by 1 base, and 9 bases separated the two germline ends. This chain's CDR3 is CSVDRTANTEAFF. Here the CDR3 DNA reads TGCAGCGTTGACCGGACGGCGAACACTGAAGCTTTCTTT.